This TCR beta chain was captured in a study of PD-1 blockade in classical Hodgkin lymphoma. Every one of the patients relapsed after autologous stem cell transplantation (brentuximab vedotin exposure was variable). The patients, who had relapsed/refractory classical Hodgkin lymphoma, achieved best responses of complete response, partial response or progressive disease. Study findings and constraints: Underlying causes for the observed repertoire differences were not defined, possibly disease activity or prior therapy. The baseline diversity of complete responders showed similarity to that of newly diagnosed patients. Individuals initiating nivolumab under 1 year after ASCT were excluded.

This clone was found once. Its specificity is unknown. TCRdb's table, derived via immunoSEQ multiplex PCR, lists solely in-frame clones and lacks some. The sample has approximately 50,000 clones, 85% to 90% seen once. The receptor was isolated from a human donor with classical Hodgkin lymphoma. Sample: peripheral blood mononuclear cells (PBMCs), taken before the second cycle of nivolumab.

This CDR3 reads CASSQETGEAYNEQFF. CDR3 sequence (DNA): TGCGCCAGCAGCCAAGAGACAGGGGAGGCCTACAATGAGCAGTTCTTC. The chain uses TRBV4-1 and TRBJ2-1; 8 bases are shared with TRBD1. The junction had 3 bases not matched to a gene; V was cut back by 0 bases and J by 2 bases. CDR3 length equals 16 residues. The germline CDR1 and CDR2 sequences are MGHRA and YSYEKL.